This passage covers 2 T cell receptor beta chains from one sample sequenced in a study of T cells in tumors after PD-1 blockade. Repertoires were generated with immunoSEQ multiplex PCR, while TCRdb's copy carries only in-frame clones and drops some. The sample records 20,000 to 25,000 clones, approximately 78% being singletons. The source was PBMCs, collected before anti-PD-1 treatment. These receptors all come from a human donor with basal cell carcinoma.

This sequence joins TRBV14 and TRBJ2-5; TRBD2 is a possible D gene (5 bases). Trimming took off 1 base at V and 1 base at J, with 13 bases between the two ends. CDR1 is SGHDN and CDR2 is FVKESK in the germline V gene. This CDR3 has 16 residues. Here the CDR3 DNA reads TGTGCCAGCAGCCAAGGGGTCTTAGCGTTCCAAGAGACCCAGTACTTC. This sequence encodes CASSQGVLAFQETQYF.

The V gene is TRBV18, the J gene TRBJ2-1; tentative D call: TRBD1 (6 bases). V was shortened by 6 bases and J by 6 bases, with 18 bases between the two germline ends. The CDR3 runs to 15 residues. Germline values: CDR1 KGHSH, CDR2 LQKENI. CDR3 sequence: CASSPVTGSSNEQFF. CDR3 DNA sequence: TGTGCCAGCTCCCCCGTCACAGGGAGTTCCAATGAGCAGTTCTTC.